The rows below give T cell receptor beta chains drawn from one sample of a study of graft-versus-host responses after intestinal transplantation. These receptors' targets are unknown. Only in-frame clones appear in the TCRdb table, and some are missing; sequencing was by immunoSEQ multiplex PCR. The sample holds some 48,000 clones, less than 85% seen once. The sequences come from unstimulated CD4+ T cells sorted from spleen or lymph node cells, collected before transplant. All receptors come from a human donor who was the organ donor for an intestinal transplant. The CDR3 runs from the conserved cysteine through the conserved F or W. A D gene is named only where the DNA matches it firmly.

>14|NA|TRBJ1-2|TRBV5-4
CASSVDIINYGYTF
TGTGCCAGCAGCGTTGATATCATCAACTATGGCTACACCTTC
>15|NA|TRBJ2-3|TRBV27
CASSSKRDSTDTQYF
TGTGCCAGCAGCTCGAAACGGGACAGCACAGATACGCAGTATTTT
>16|NA|TRBJ2-5|TRBV4-1
CASRPAQGPGEETQYF
TGCGCCAGCAGACCCGCACAGGGCCCCGGGGAAGAGACCCAGTACTTC
>14|TRBD1|TRBJ2-7|TRBV18
CASSTGTGKDEQYF
TGTGCCAGCTCCACCGGGACAGGGAAAGATGAGCAGTACTTC
>13|NA|TRBJ2-3|TRBV12-1
CASRAYRTDTQYF
TGTGCCAGCAGAGCTTATCGCACAGATACGCAGTATTTT
>16|NA|TRBJ2-4|TRBV14
CASSQGFRAGKNIQYF
TGTGCCAGCAGCCAAGGTTTTCGAGCGGGCAAAAACATTCAGTACTTC
>13|NA|TRBJ1-2|TRBV5-1
CASSWRVGDGYTF
TGCGCCAGCAGCTGGCGGGTTGGGGATGGCTACACCTTC
>18|TRBD2|TRBJ2-1|TRBV11-2
CASSPLQGLAGTYNEQFF
TGTGCCAGCAGCCCACTACAAGGGCTAGCGGGGACCTACAATGAGCAGTTCTTC
>16|TRBD1|TRBJ2-5|TRBV7-6
CASSLYRTGGQETQYF
TGTGCCAGCAGCTTATATCGGACAGGGGGCCAAGAGACCCAGTACTTC
>15|NA|TRBJ2-1|TRBV27
CASSDSGPPRDEQFF
TGTGCCAGCAGTGATAGCGGTCCCCCGCGGGATGAGCAGTTCTTC
>14|TRBD2|TRBJ2-3|TRBV30
CAGSGRAGTDTQYF
TGTGCCGGTAGCGGGAGGGCTGGCACAGATACGCAGTATTTT
>15|NA|TRBJ1-5|TRBV19
CASSFRTAAYQPQHF
TGTGCCAGTAGTTTCCGGACAGCAGCTTATCAGCCCCAGCATTTT
>13|NA|TRBJ1-5|TRBV7-6
CASSFRSNQPQHF
TGTGCCAGCAGCTTCCGTAGCAATCAGCCCCAGCATTTT